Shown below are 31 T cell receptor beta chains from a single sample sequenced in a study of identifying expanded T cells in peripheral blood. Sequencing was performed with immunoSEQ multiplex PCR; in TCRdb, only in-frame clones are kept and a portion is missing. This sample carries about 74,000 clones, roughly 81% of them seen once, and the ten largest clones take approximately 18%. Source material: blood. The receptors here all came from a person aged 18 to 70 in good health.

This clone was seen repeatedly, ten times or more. The CDR3 coding sequence is TGTGCCAGCAGTGAAGACAGGGCGGGTTATCAGCCCCAGCATTTT. Translated, it gives CASSEDRAGYQPQHF. The chain combines TRBV2 with TRBJ1-5, with D maybe TRBD1 (6 bases). Germline V CDR1 and CDR2: SNHLY, FYNNEI. The CDR3 runs to 15 residues. With 1 base removed from V and 5 bases from J, the gap between germline ends came to 12 bases.

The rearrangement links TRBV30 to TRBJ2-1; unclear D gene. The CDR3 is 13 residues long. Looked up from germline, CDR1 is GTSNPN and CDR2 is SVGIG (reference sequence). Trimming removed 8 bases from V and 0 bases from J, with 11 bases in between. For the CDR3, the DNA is TGTGCCCGCACCCAAAACTCCTACAATGAGCAGTTCTTC. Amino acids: CARTQNSYNEQFF.

CDR3 residues: CASSLTGPGVYNEQFF. In nucleotides, the CDR3 is TGTGCCAGCAGCTTGACCGGGCCGGGGGTTTACAATGAGCAGTTCTTC. The chain recombines TRBV7-6 with TRBJ2-1, with D perhaps TRBD2 (6 bases). V dropped 3 bases and J dropped 4 bases, with 16 bases sitting between them. CDR1 and CDR2 (germline): SGHVS, FNYEAQ. The CDR3 is 16 amino acids.

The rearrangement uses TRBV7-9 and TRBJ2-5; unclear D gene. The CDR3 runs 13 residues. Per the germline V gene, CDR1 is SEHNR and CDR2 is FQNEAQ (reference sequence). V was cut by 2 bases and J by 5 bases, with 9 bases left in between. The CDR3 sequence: CASSLSPMETQYF. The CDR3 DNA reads TGTGCCAGCAGCTTATCCCCGATGGAGACCCAGTACTTC.

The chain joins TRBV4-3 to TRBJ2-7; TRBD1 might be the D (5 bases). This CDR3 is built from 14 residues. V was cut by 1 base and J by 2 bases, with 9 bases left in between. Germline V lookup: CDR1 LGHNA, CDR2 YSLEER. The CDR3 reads CASSQGSGTYEQYF. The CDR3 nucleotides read TGCGCCAGCAGCCAAGGGTCAGGGACCTACGAGCAGTACTTC.

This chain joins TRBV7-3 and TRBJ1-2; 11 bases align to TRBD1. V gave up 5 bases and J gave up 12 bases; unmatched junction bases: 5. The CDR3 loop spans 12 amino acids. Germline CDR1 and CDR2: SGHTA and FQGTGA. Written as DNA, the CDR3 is TGTGCCAGCAGCCCAGGACAGGGGGCGAACACCTTC. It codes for CASSPGQGANTF.

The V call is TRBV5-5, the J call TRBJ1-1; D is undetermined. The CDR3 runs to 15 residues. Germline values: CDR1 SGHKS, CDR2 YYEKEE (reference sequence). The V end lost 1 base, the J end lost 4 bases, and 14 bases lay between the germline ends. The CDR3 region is CASSLMLGGITEAFF. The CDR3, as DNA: TGTGCCAGCAGCTTGATGCTAGGTGGGATCACTGAAGCTTTCTTT.

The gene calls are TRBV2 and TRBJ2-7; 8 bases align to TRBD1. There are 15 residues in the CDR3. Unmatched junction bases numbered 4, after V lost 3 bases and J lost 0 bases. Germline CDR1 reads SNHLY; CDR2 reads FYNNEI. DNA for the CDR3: TGTGCCAGCAGTGATATTGGACAGGGCTCCTACGAGCAGTACTTC. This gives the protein CASSDIGQGSYEQYF.

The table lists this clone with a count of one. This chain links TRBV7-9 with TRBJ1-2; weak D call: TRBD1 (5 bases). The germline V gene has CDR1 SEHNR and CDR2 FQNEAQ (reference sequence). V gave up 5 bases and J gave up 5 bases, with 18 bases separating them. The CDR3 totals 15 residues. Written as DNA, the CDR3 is TGTGCCAGCAGCCGCGGGGGAGGTCAGAATTATGGCTACACCTTC. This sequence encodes CASSRGGGQNYGYTF. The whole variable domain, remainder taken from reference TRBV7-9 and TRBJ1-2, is DTGVSQNPRHKITKRGQNVTFRCDPISEHNRLYWYRQTLGQGPEFLTYFQNEAQLEKSRLLSDRFSAERPKGSFSTLEIQRTEQGDSAMYLCASSRGGGQNYGYTFGSGTRLTVV.

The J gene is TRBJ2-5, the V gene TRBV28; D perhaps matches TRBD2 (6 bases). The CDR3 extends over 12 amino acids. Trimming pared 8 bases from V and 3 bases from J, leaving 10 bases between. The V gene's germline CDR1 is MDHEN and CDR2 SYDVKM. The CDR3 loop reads CASGGYEETQYF. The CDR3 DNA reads TGTGCCAGCGGGGGGTATGAAGAGACCCAGTACTTC.

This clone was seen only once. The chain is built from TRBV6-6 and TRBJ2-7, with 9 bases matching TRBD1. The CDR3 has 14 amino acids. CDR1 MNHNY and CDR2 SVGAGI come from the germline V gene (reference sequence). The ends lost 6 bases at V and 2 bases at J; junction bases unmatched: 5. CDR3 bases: TGTGCCAGCAGCCAGAGGACAGGGGCCTACGAGCAGTACTTC. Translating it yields CASSQRTGAYEQYF.

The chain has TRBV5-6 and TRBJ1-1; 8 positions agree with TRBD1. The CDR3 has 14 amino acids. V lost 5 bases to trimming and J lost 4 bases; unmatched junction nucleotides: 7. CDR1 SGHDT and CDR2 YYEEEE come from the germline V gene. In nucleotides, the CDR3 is TGTGCCAGCAGTGGTGACAGGGGAGGCACTGAAGCTTTCTTT. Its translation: CASSGDRGGTEAFF. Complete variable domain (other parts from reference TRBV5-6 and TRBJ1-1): DAGVTQSPTHLIKTRGQQVTLRCSPKSGHDTVSWYQQALGQGPQFIFQYYEEEERQRGNFPDRFSGHQFPNYSSELNVNALLLGDSALYLCASSGDRGGTEAFFGQGTRLTVV.

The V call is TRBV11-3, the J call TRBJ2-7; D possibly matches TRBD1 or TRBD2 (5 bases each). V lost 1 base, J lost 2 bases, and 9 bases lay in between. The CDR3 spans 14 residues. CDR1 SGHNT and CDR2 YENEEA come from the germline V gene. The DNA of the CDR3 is TGTGCCAGCAGCTTAGCTGGGGGTACCTACGAGCAGTACTTC. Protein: CASSLAGGTYEQYF.

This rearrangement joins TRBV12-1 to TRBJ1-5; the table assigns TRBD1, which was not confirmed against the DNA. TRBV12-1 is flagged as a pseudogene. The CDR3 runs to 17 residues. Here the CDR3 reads CASSPKSRELSNQPQHF. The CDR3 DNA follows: TGTGCCAGCAGCCCCAAGAGCAGGGAACTTAGCAATCAGCCCCAGCATTTT.

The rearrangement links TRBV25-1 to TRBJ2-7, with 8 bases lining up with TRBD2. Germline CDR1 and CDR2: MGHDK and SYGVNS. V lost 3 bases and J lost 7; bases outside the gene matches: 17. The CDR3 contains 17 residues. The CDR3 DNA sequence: TGTGCCAGCAGTGACTTCGCGGTGGCGGGAGGTTTTGGGGAGCAGTACTTC. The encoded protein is CASSDFAVAGGFGEQYF.

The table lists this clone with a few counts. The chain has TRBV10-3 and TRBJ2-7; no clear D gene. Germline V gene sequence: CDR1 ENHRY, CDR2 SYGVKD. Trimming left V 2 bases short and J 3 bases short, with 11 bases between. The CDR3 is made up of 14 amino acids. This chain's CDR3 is CAISEGQQNYEQYF. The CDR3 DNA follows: TGTGCCATCAGTGAGGGGCAGCAAAACTACGAGCAGTACTTC.

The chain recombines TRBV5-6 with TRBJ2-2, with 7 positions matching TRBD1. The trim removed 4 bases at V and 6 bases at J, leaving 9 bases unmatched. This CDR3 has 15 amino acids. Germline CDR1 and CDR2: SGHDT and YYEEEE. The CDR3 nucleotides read TGTGCCAGCAGCCCACTCGGGACAGTGGCCGGGGAGCTGTTTTTT. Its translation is CASSPLGTVAGELFF.

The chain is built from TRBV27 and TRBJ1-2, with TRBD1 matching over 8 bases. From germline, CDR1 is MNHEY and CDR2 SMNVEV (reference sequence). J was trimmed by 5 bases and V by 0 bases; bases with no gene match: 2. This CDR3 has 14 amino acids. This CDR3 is CASSLSTGVYGYTF. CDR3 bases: TGTGCCAGCAGTTTATCGACAGGGGTTTATGGCTACACCTTC.

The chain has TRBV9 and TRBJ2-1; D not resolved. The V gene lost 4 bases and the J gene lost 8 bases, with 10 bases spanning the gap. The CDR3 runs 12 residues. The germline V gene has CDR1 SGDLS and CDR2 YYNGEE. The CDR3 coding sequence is TGTGCCAGCAGCACCCATCAGGATGAGCAGTTCTTC. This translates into CASSTHQDEQFF.

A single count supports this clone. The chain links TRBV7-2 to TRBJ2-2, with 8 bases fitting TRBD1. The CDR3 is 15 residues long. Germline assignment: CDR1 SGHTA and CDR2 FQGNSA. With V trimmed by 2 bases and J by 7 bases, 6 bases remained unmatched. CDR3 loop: CASSLKQGAGGELFF. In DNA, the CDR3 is TGTGCCAGCAGCTTAAAGCAGGGGGCAGGCGGGGAGCTGTTTTTT.

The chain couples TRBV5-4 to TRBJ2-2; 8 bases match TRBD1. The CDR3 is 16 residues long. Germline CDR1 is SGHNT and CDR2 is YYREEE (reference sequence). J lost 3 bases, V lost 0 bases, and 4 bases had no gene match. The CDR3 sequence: CASSLAGTGDTGELFF. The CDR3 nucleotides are TGTGCCAGCAGCTTGGCCGGGACAGGCGACACCGGGGAGCTGTTTTTT.

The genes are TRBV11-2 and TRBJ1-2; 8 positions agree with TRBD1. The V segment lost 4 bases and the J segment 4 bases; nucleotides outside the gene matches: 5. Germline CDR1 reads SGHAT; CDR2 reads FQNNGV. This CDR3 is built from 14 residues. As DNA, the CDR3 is TGTGCCAGCAGCTCAGGACAGGGCCCCTATGGCTACACCTTC. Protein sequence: CASSSGQGPYGYTF.

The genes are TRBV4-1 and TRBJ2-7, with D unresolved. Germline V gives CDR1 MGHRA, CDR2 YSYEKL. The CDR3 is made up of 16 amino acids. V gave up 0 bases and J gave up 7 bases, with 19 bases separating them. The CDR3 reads CASSQDSRLPGKEQYF. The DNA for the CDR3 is TGCGCCAGCAGCCAAGATTCAAGACTTCCAGGAAAGGAGCAGTACTTC.

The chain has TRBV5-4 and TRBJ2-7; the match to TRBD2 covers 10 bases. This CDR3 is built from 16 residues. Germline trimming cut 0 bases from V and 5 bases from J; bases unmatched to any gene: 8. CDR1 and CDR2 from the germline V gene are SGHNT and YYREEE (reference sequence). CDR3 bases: TGTGCCAGCAGCTTGGCCGTAGCGGGGGGCGGCCACGAGCAGTACTTC. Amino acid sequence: CASSLAVAGGGHEQYF.

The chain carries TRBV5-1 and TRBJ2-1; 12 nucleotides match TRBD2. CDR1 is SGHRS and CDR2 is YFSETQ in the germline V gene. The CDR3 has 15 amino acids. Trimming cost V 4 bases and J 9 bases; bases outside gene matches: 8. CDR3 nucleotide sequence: TGCGCCAGCAGCCCCCTAGCGGGAGGGCTGGGTGAGCAGTTCTTC. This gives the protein CASSPLAGGLGEQFF.

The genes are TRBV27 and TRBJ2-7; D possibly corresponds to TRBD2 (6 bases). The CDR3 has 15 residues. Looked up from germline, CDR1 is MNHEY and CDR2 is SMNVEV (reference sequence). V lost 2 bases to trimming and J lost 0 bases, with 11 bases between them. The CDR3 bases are TGTGCCAGCAGTTTAAGGGTGGGGGGCTCCTACGAGCAGTACTTC. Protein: CASSLRVGGSYEQYF.

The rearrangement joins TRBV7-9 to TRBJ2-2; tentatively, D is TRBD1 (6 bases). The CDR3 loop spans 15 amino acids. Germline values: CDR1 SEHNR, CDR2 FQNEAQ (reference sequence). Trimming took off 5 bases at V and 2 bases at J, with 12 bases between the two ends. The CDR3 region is CASSEQGINTGELFF. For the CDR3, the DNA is TGTGCCAGCAGCGAACAGGGTATAAACACCGGGGAGCTGTTTTTT.

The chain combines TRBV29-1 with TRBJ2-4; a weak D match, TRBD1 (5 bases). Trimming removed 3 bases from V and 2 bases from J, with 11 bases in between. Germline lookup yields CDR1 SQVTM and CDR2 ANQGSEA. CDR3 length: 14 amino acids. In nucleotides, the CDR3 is TGCAGCGTTGATCTCCAGGGTTCCAAAAACATTCAGTACTTC. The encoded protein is CSVDLQGSKNIQYF. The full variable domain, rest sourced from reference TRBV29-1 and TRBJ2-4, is SAVISQKPSRDICQRGTSLTIQCQVDSQVTMMFWYRQQPGQSLTLIATANQGSEATYESGFVIDKFPISRPNLTFSTLTVSNMSPEDSSIYLCSVDLQGSKNIQYFGAGTRLSVL.

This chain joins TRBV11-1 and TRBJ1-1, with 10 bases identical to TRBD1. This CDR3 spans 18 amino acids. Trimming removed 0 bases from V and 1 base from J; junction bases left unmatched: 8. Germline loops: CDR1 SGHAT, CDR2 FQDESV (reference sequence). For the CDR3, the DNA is TGTGCCAGCAGCTTAGCGGGGACAGGGGAGAGAAGGAACACTGAAGCTTTCTTT. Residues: CASSLAGTGERRNTEAFF.

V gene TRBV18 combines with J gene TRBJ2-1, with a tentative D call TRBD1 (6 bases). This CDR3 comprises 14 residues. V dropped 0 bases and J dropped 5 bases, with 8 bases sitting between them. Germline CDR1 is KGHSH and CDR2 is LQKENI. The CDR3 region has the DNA TGTGCCAGCTCACCACCGGACAGCAACAATGAGCAGTTCTTC. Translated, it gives CASSPPDSNNEQFF.

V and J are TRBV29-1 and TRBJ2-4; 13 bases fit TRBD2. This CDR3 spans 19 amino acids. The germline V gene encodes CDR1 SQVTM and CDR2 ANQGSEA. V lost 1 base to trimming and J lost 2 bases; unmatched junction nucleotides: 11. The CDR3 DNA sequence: TGCAGCGTTGAAGGGGGACTAGCGGGAATAGGAGGAACCAAAAACATTCAGTACTTC. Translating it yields CSVEGGLAGIGGTKNIQYF.